The 32 T cell receptor beta chains in this list originate from one sample, sequenced in a study of shared clonotypes between healthy human individuals. The repertoire was sequenced with immunoSEQ multiplex PCR; TCRdb's copy has only in-frame clones and lacks some. The sample lists about 2.2 million clones, roughly 93% occurring once. Terminally differentiated effector memory CD45RA+ cells were left out of the naive CD8 fraction, which was CD45RO-negative and positively selected for CCR7. Material: naive CD8+ T cells from PBMCs. These receptor sequences come from a man between 18 and 35 years old in good health. Some clones in this sample may be carry-over from other donors' samples.

The rearrangement joins TRBV7-9 to TRBJ2-1; D may be TRBD1 or TRBD2 (10 bases each). The length of the CDR3 is 19 residues. Germline V lookup: CDR1 SEHNR, CDR2 FQNEAQ (reference sequence). V gave up 5 bases and J gave up 1 base, with 24 bases separating them. CDR3 nucleotide sequence: TGTGCCAGCAGCGGGACAGGGGAACTAGCGGGATCTTCCTACAATGAGCAGTTCTTC. The encoded protein is CASSGTGELAGSSYNEQFF.

V usage is TRBV18 and J usage is TRBJ1-1; unclear D gene. CDR3 size: 13 residues. Germline V gene lookup returns CDR1 KGHSH and CDR2 LQKENI. V was trimmed by 2 bases and J by 8 bases, leaving 12 bases between them. The CDR3 bases are TGTGCCAGCTCACCAACGCGGCCGCTAGAAGCTTTCTTT. Protein product: CASSPTRPLEAFF. Supplemented by reference TRBV18 and TRBJ1-1, the full variable domain reads NAGVMQNPRHLVRRRGQEARLRCSPMKGHSHVYWYRQLPEEGLKFMVYLQKENIIDESGMPKERFSAEFPKEGPSILRIQQVVRGDSAAYFCASSPTRPLEAFFGQGTRLTVV.

This rearrangement joins TRBV5-4 to TRBJ2-3; D remains ambiguous. The germline gives CDR1 SGHNT, CDR2 YYREEE (reference sequence). The CDR3 is 12 amino acids. Trimming left V 3 bases short and J 2 bases short, with 4 bases between. The CDR3 DNA reads as TGTGCCAGCAGCTGGGCCACAGATACGCAGTATTTT. It encodes CASSWATDTQYF.

This clone was counted once. The V call is TRBV5-6, the J call TRBJ1-5; no clear D. V was clipped by 1 base and J by 10 bases, with 15 bases between them. The CDR3 is 14 amino acids. The germline gives CDR1 SGHDT, CDR2 YYEEEE. CDR3 protein: CASSLSSGYLPQHF. CDR3 DNA: TGTGCCAGCAGCTTGTCGAGTGGTTACCTACCCCAGCATTTT.

The chain employs TRBV6-6 and TRBJ1-3; unclear D gene. V was shortened by 7 bases and J by 2 bases, with 15 bases between the two germline ends. This CDR3 is built from 15 residues. Germline V CDR1 and CDR2: MNHNY, SVGAGI (reference sequence). CDR3 nucleotides: TGTGCCAGCACCCTACAACATAAAGCTGGAAACACCATATATTTT. This encodes CASTLQHKAGNTIYF.

The gene calls are TRBV19 and TRBJ1-5; no reliable D call. Germline V gives CDR1 LNHDA, CDR2 SQIVND (reference sequence). The CDR3 is made up of 15 amino acids. V lost 5 bases and J 3 bases, leaving 14 bases between the germline ends. CDR3 sequence reads: CASSFGPGDNQPQHF. The CDR3 DNA reads as TGTGCCAGTAGTTTCGGACCGGGAGACAATCAGCCCCAGCATTTT. Full variable domain (outside the CDR3, taken from reference TRBV19 and TRBJ1-5): DGGITQSPKYLFRKEGQNVTLSCEQNLNHDAMYWYRQDPGQGLRLIYYSQIVNDFQKGDIAEGYSVSREKKESFPLTVTSAQKNPTAFYLCASSFGPGDNQPQHFGDGTRLSIL.

This clone was recorded only once. The V call is TRBV28, the J call TRBJ2-2, with a possible D match to TRBD1 (6 bases). Germline CDR1 MDHEN, CDR2 SYDVKM. The CDR3 is 19 amino acids. V lost 3 bases and J lost 2, with 22 bases in between. The CDR3 bases are TGTGCCAGCAGTTTTAGCCGAGACCTCGGACAGATTAACACCGGGGAGCTGTTTTTT. Amino acid sequence: CASSFSRDLGQINTGELFF.

CDR3 bases: TGCGCCAGCAGCTGGACAGGGATCAACTATGGCTACACCTTC. This codes for CASSWTGINYGYTF. This chain links TRBV5-1 with TRBJ1-2; 8 bases align to TRBD1. This CDR3 has 14 residues. The ends lost 3 bases at V and 2 bases at J; junction bases unmatched: 3. CDR1 is SGHRS, CDR2 YFSETQ, per germline.

The table lists this clone with a count of one. The chain uses TRBV7-9 and TRBJ1-3; TRBD1 aligns across 7 bases. Germline trimming cut 1 base from V and 2 bases from J; bases unmatched to any gene: 5. Germline V lookup: CDR1 SEHNR, CDR2 FQNEAQ (reference sequence). This CDR3 comprises 16 residues. For the CDR3, the DNA is TGTGCCAGCAGCTTAGGGCTAACAGGGGCTGGAAACACCATATATTTT. Protein: CASSLGLTGAGNTIYF.

This clone was seen only a few times. Other DNA sequences from this sample encode an identical CDR3 as well. This rearrangement joins TRBV7-9 to TRBJ2-1; D call uncertain. Germline V gene lookup returns CDR1 SEHNR and CDR2 FQNEAQ (reference sequence). V was pared by 3 bases and J by 5 bases, with 2 bases between. This CDR3 region has 11 residues. For the CDR3, the DNA is TGTGCCAGCAGCTTTAACAATGAGCAGTTCTTC. It codes for CASSFNNEQFF.

As for this clone: This sample also contains other DNA sequences that code for the same CDR3. The chain combines TRBV4-2 with TRBJ2-7; 7 bases agree with TRBD2. This CDR3 has 15 residues. Germline V gene sequence: CDR1 LGHNA, CDR2 YNFKEQ. J was trimmed by 2 bases and V by 1 base; bases with no gene match: 5. CDR3 nucleotides: TGTGCCAGCAGCCAAGGGACCAGCGGGACCTACGAGCAGTACTTC. Amino acid sequence: CASSQGTSGTYEQYF.

V usage is TRBV18 and J usage is TRBJ2-7, with 8 bases fitting TRBD2. The CDR3 has 14 amino acids. J gave up 2 bases and V 2 bases, and 2 bases lay outside the gene matches. Looked up from germline, CDR1 is KGHSH and CDR2 is LQKENI. The CDR3, as DNA: TGTGCCAGCTCACCAAGCGGGAGAGCCTACGAGCAGTACTTC. Its protein product is CASSPSGRAYEQYF.

The genes are TRBV6-5 and TRBJ2-4; D is uncertain. The CDR3 has 15 residues. Per germline, CDR1 MNHEY and CDR2 SVGAGI. V lost 6 bases and J lost 1, with 13 bases in between. The CDR3: CASRPTQRAKNIQYF. As DNA, the CDR3 is TGTGCCAGCAGACCGACCCAGAGGGCCAAAAACATTCAGTACTTC.

The V call is TRBV6-5, the J call TRBJ2-7, with D possibly being TRBD2 (7 bases). The CDR3 extends over 16 amino acids. The ends were cut back, 0 bases at V and 4 bases at J, with 16 bases in the middle. Germline CDR1 is MNHEY and CDR2 is SVGAGI. The CDR3 sequence is CASSYSMGGAPYEQYF. The CDR3 nucleotides read TGTGCCAGCAGTTACTCGATGGGGGGGGCGCCGTACGAGCAGTACTTC.

This sequence joins TRBV9 and TRBJ2-3; D unresolved. Trimming pared 2 bases from V and 4 bases from J, leaving 14 bases between. This CDR3 is 15 amino acids long. Germline CDR1 and CDR2: SGDLS and YYNGEE. This CDR3 reads CASSVRAWTADTQYF. The DNA of the CDR3 is TGTGCCAGCAGCGTGAGAGCCTGGACCGCAGATACGCAGTATTTT. Variable domain in full (rest from reference TRBV9 and TRBJ2-3): DSGVTQTPKHLITATGQRVTLRCSPRSGDLSVYWYQQSLDQGLQFLIQYYNGEERAKGNILERFSAQQFPDLHSELNLSSLELGDSALYFCASSVRAWTADTQYFGPGTRLTVL.

The chain uses TRBV6-1 and TRBJ2-5; D is perhaps TRBD1 (6 bases). The assigned J gene may be wrong: the sequence end matches TRBJ2-7 better. Germline loops: CDR1 MNHNS, CDR2 SASEGT. This CDR3 is built from 14 residues. CDR3 sequence reads: CASRFDRSFYEQYF. The CDR3 DNA reads as TGTGCCAGCAGATTCGACAGGAGCTTCTACGAGCAGTACTTC.

Here the CDR3 reads CASSSRRLPKEAFF. For the CDR3, the DNA is TGTGCCAGCAGCTCTAGACGCCTACCCAAAGAAGCTTTCTTT. V usage is TRBV13 and J usage is TRBJ1-1; unclear D gene. The V and J ends lost 4 bases and 8 bases respectively, with 17 bases between them. From germline, CDR1 is PRHDT and CDR2 FYEKMQ (reference sequence). CDR3 length equals 14 residues.

This chain connects TRBV10-3 to TRBJ2-1, with D unresolved. Germline CDR1 is ENHRY and CDR2 is SYGVKD. The CDR3 spans 20 residues. V was shortened by 4 bases and J by 7 bases, with 32 bases between the two germline ends. The CDR3 DNA is TGTGCCATCAGTGTGTGGAGAAGTCGTCGGGTGCCCATCGGTGAGAATGAGCAGTTCTTC. Amino acids: CAISVWRSRRVPIGENEQFF.

The chain is built from TRBV5-1 and TRBJ2-1, with 10 positions matching TRBD2. The germline gives CDR1 SGHRS, CDR2 YFSETQ. This CDR3 has 15 residues. The ends lost 2 bases at V and 3 bases at J; junction bases unmatched: 2. The CDR3 DNA sequence: TGCGCCAGCAGCTTCACTAGCGGGGTCTACAATGAGCAGTTCTTC. This translates into CASSFTSGVYNEQFF. Variable domain in full (rest from reference TRBV5-1 and TRBJ2-1): KAGVTQTPRYLIKTRGQQVTLSCSPISGHRSVSWYQQTPGQGLQFLFEYFSETQRNKGNFPGRFSGRQFSNSRSEMNVSTLELGDSALYLCASSFTSGVYNEQFFGPGTRLTVL.

In regard to this clone: Within the sample, other DNA sequences also encode this same CDR3. The genes are TRBV9 and TRBJ1-4; D is undetermined. The CDR3 runs to 14 residues. The V end lost 0 bases, the J end lost 7 bases, and 10 bases lay between the germline ends. Germline V lookup: CDR1 SGDLS, CDR2 YYNGEE. The CDR3 reads CASSVGSGLEKLFF. The CDR3 nucleotides are TGTGCCAGCAGCGTAGGATCGGGCCTTGAAAAACTGTTTTTT.

The chain links TRBV2 to TRBJ2-5; D gene ambiguous. With 1 base removed from V and 2 bases from J, the gap between germline ends came to 14 bases. The CDR3 runs to 16 residues. Germline CDR1 reads SNHLY; CDR2 reads FYNNEI. This chain's CDR3 is CASSEGPRRPQETQYF. CDR3 nucleotide sequence: TGTGCCAGCAGTGAAGGCCCCCGGAGACCACAAGAGACCCAGTACTTC.

The gene calls are TRBV12-2 and TRBJ2-5; the DNA was not used to check the table's D call, TRBD2. TRBV12-2 is labeled a pseudogene. The CDR3 covers 18 residues. This CDR3 reads CASLSLWVSAGGEETQYF. CDR3 in DNA: TGTGCAAGTCTATCCTTGTGGGTTAGCGCGGGGGGCGAAGAGACCCAGTACTTC.

This clone has a single count. Other DNA variants within this sample encode the same CDR3. This rearrangement joins TRBV11-2 to TRBJ2-7; D not certain. The germline CDR1 and CDR2 sequences are SGHAT and FQNNGV. Trimming pared 1 base from V and 3 bases from J, leaving 7 bases between. This CDR3 contains 13 residues. The CDR3: CASSLGLDYEQYF. For the CDR3, the DNA is TGTGCCAGCAGCTTAGGGTTGGACTACGAGCAGTACTTC.

The chain uses TRBV5-3 and TRBJ2-1; 8 bases line up with TRBD1. TRBV5-3 is designated an ORF whose function remains uncertain. V was clipped by 0 bases and J by 16 bases; unmatched bases: 6. CDR3 length equals 12 residues. The CDR3 protein is CARSLGQGIQFF. The CDR3 coding sequence is TGTGCCAGAAGCTTGGGACAGGGGATACAATTCTTC.

The chain is built from TRBV11-2 and TRBJ2-1; the D gene could be TRBD1 or TRBD2 (6 bases each). Germline CDR1 and CDR2: SGHAT and FQNNGV. Trimming removed 1 base at V and 0 bases at J, with 7 bases between. CDR3 size: 15 residues. CDR3 nucleotide sequence: TGTGCCAGCAGCTTAGCGGGGGCCTCCTACAATGAGCAGTTCTTC. Its protein is CASSLAGASYNEQFF.

The V gene is TRBV28, the J gene TRBJ2-7; 8 nucleotides agree with TRBD2. The CDR3 sequence is 16 residues long. Per germline, CDR1 MDHEN and CDR2 SYDVKM. J gave up 5 bases and V 6 bases, and 15 bases lay outside the gene matches. The CDR3 sequence: CASSPGGEGLMNEQYF. The CDR3 DNA reads TGTGCCAGCAGCCCCGGGGGGGAGGGCCTCATGAACGAGCAGTACTTC.

This chain joins TRBV27 and TRBJ2-1; possible D gene TRBD2, 5 bases. Germline CDR1 reads MNHEY; CDR2 reads SMNVEV (reference sequence). V was pared by 8 bases and J by 4 bases, with 12 bases between. The CDR3 has 13 amino acids. The CDR3 nucleotides read TGTGCCAGCCTGCAGGCGGGTTACAATGAGCAGTTCTTC. Encoded protein: CASLQAGYNEQFF.

This chain joins TRBV28 and TRBJ1-5, with 7 bases identical to TRBD1. Germline CDR1 reads MDHEN; CDR2 reads SYDVKM. The J segment lost 7 bases and the V segment lost 3 bases, leaving 6 bases of the junction unmatched. The CDR3 totals 14 residues. The CDR3 here is CASSFRGAGQPQHF. The DNA of the CDR3 is TGTGCCAGCAGTTTCAGGGGGGCAGGGCAGCCCCAGCATTTT.

The chain joins TRBV5-4 to TRBJ1-6, with D hard to call. The CDR3 covers 14 residues. Germline values: CDR1 SGHNT, CDR2 YYREEE (reference sequence). The V end was cut by 2 bases, the J end by 9 bases, with 12 bases between. The CDR3 region has the DNA TGTGCCAGCAGCTTAAACGGCCTTTCTTCACCCCTCCACTTT. This translates into CASSLNGLSSPLHF.

This chain joins TRBV27 and TRBJ2-5; possible D gene TRBD2, 5 bases. CDR1 and CDR2 (germline): MNHEY, SMNVEV (reference sequence). V was cut by 4 bases and J by 2 bases, with 11 bases left in between. The CDR3 is 14 residues long. In nucleotides, the CDR3 is TGTGCCAGCAGTTCATTAGCGTCACAAGAGACCCAGTACTTC. It translates to CASSSLASQETQYF.

The chain links TRBV10-3 to TRBJ1-5; D is perhaps TRBD1 (5 bases). Trimming pared 0 bases from V and 4 bases from J, leaving 13 bases between. Germline CDR1 reads ENHRY; CDR2 reads SYGVKD. The CDR3 totals 16 residues. The CDR3 DNA sequence: TGTGCCATCAGTGAGTCTAGGGGTGTAGCAAATCAGCCCCAGCATTTT. Protein: CAISESRGVANQPQHF.

This sequence joins TRBV19 and TRBJ2-2, with a tentative D call TRBD1 (6 bases). Germline lookup yields CDR1 LNHDA and CDR2 SQIVND (reference sequence). Deletions cut 5 bases from V and 4 bases from J, with 11 bases between. This CDR3 is 14 amino acids long. The CDR3 DNA reads TGTGCCAGTAGTCTCATAGGGGGCACCGGGGAGCTGTTTTTT. Translating gives CASSLIGGTGELFF.